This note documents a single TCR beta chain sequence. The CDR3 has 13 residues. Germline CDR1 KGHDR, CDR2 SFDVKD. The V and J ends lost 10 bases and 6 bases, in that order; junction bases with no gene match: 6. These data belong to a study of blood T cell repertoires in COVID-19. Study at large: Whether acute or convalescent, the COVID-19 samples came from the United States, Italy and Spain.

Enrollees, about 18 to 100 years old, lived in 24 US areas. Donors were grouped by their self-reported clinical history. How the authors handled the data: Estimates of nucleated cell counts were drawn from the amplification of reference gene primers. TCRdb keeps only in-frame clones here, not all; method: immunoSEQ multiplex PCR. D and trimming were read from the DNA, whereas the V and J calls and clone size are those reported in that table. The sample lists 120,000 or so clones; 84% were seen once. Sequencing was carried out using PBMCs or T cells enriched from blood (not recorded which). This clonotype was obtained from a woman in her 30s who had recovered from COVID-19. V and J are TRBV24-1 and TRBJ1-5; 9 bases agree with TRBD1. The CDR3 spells CATGQGESQPQHF. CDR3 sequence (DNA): TGTGCCACGGGACAGGGTGAAAGTCAGCCCCAGCATTTT.